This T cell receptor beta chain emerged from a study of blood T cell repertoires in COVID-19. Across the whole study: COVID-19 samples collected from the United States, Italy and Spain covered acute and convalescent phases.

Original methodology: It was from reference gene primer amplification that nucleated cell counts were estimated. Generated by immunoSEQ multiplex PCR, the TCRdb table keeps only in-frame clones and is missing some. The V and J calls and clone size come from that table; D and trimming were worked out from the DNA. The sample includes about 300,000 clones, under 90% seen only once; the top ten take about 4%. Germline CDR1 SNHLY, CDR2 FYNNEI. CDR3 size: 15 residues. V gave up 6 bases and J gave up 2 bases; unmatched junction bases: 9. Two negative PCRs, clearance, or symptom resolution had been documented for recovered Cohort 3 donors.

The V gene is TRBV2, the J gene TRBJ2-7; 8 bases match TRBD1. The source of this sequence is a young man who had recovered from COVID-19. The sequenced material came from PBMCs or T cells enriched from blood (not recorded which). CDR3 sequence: CASSPRGQATYEQYF. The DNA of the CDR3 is TGTGCCAGCAGCCCCAGGGGACAGGCGACCTACGAGCAGTACTTC.